What follows is one T cell receptor beta chain and its context. This record belongs to a study of blood T cell repertoires in COVID-19. The protocol was immunoSEQ multiplex PCR, while the TCRdb copy is restricted to in-frame clones and leaves out a portion. The top ten clones hold 12% of a sample with roughly 200,000 clones, about 85% of them seen once. The CDR3 is 14 residues long. With 0 bases removed from V and 3 bases from J, the gap between germline ends came to 7 bases. CDR1 is SGDLS and CDR2 is YYNGEE in the germline V gene. What was sequenced was peripheral blood. This receptor was obtained from a woman aged 18-35 years who had recovered from COVID-19. The rearrangement links TRBV9 to TRBJ1-5, with D possibly being TRBD1 (5 bases). CDR3 amino acids: CASSVGGYNQPQHF. The DNA of the CDR3 is TGTGCCAGCAGCGTAGGGGGCTACAATCAGCCCCAGCATTTT.